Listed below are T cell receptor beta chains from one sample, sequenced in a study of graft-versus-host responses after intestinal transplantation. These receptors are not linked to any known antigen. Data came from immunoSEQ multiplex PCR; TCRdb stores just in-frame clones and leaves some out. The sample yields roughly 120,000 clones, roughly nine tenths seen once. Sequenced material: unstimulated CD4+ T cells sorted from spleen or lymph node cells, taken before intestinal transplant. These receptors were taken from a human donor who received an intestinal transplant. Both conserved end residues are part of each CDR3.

CDR3aa: CASSILRVSNQPQHF; len: 15; j_gene: TRBJ1-5; v_gene: TRBV19
CDR3aa: CASSIRTEFLAKNIQYF; len: 17; j_gene: TRBJ2-4; v_gene: TRBV28
CDR3aa: CASSSDGGSGNTIYF; len: 15; j_gene: TRBJ1-3; v_gene: TRBV7-8
CDR3aa: CASSLGPGGAPYNEQFF; len: 17; j_gene: TRBJ2-1; v_gene: TRBV5-6
CDR3aa: CASENPRRTEAFF; len: 13; j_gene: TRBJ1-1; v_gene: TRBV18
CDR3aa: CASSLSGDYGYTF; len: 13; j_gene: TRBJ1-2; v_gene: TRBV5-1
CDR3aa: CASSGTSGRNTGELFF; len: 16; j_gene: TRBJ2-2; v_gene: TRBV9
CDR3aa: CAWKVSINTEAFF; len: 13; j_gene: TRBJ1-1; v_gene: TRBV30
CDR3aa: CASSQDLGLAGSYEQYF; len: 17; j_gene: TRBJ2-7; v_gene: TRBV4-1
CDR3aa: CASSRTSGRNEQYF; len: 14; j_gene: TRBJ2-7; v_gene: TRBV5-1
CDR3aa: CASRAGGAYEQYF; len: 13; j_gene: -; v_gene: TRBV2
CDR3aa: CAWSLGQGLYEQFF; len: 14; j_gene: TRBJ2-1; v_gene: TRBV30
CDR3aa: CASSLGRGLLATDTQYF; len: 17; j_gene: TRBJ2-3; v_gene: TRBV7-9
CDR3aa: CASSLVRGMNTEAFF; len: 15; j_gene: TRBJ1-1; v_gene: TRBV7-2
CDR3aa: CAWSSRYNSPLHF; len: 13; j_gene: TRBJ1-6; v_gene: TRBV30
CDR3aa: CASSLSPGGAGEAFF; len: 15; j_gene: TRBJ1-1; v_gene: TRBV7-8
CDR3aa: CASSVDKGYTF; len: 11; j_gene: TRBJ1-2; v_gene: TRBV19
CDR3aa: CASSLVGGMNTEAFF; len: 15; j_gene: TRBJ1-1; v_gene: TRBV5-1